The 20 T cell receptor beta chains below come from one sample, sequenced in a study of blood T cell repertoires in COVID-19. Profiled with immunoSEQ multiplex PCR; TCRdb holds only in-frame clones, not every one. The table lists over 600,000 clones, 75% to 90% of them singletons, with roughly 0.26% in the top ten. The sample was peripheral blood. The receptors stem from a woman aged 18 to 35 with acute or convalescent COVID-19.

This chain joins TRBV19 and TRBJ1-5, with D perhaps TRBD1 (5 bases). Between the trimmed V and J ends, which lost 7 bases and 3 bases, there was a span of 13 bases. The CDR3 loop spans 14 amino acids. CDR1 and CDR2 from the germline V gene are LNHDA and SQIVND (reference sequence). The CDR3 DNA is TGTGCCAGTATGGGGGGGGACCACAATCAGCCCCAGCATTTT. This gives the protein CASMGGDHNQPQHF.

V and J are TRBV23-1 and TRBJ2-1, with TRBD1 as a possible D gene (6 bases). TRBV23-1 is recorded as an ORF, its role being uncertain. The CDR3 runs to 14 residues. The V and J ends lost 5 bases and 11 bases respectively, with 19 bases between them. DNA of the CDR3: TGCGCCAGCAGTATATCCTGGGACATCTGGCAGCAGTTCTTC. Encoded protein: CASSISWDIWQQFF.

The chain uses TRBV6-2 or TRBV6-3 and TRBJ2-2, with 8 bases lining up with TRBD2. Trimming removed 5 bases from V and 5 bases from J; junction bases left unmatched: 4. The germline V gene encodes CDR1 MNHEY and CDR2 SVGEGT. The CDR3 extends over 14 amino acids. This CDR3 is CASSPIAGTGELFF. In DNA, the CDR3 is TGTGCCAGCAGTCCCATAGCGGGGACCGGGGAGCTGTTTTTT.

The chain combines TRBV7-9 with TRBJ2-6; TRBD2 might be the D (5 bases). Germline V CDR1 and CDR2: SEHNR, FQNEAQ (reference sequence). Trimming stripped 1 base from V and 1 base from J, with 14 bases between. The CDR3 sequence is 18 residues long. CDR3 sequence (DNA): TGTGCCAGCAGCTTAGGAGTGGGAGCCCTGTCTGGGGCCAACGTCCTGACTTTC. Protein product: CASSLGVGALSGANVLTF.

The V gene is TRBV6-5, the J gene TRBJ2-7; D might be TRBD2 (5 bases). The germline V gene has CDR1 MNHEY and CDR2 SVGAGI. V shed 0 bases and J shed 0 bases, with 12 bases lying between them. The CDR3 is 16 amino acids. CDR3 protein: CASSYSGGPSSYEQYF. The CDR3 coding sequence is TGTGCCAGCAGTTACTCCGGAGGACCTAGCTCCTACGAGCAGTACTTC.

The gene calls are TRBV6-2 or TRBV6-3 and TRBJ1-5; 10 bases fit TRBD1. Looked up from germline, CDR1 is MNHEY and CDR2 is SVGEGT. Unmatched junction bases numbered 5, after V lost 6 bases and J lost 0 bases. This CDR3 has 16 amino acids. The CDR3 coding sequence is TGTGCCAGCAGCTGGACAGGGGGTATTAGCAATCAGCCCCAGCATTTT. Translated: CASSWTGGISNQPQHF.

This clone was recorded only once. The J gene is TRBJ2-4, the V gene TRBV11-2, with TRBD1 matching 8 bases. Germline CDR1 SGHAT, CDR2 FQNNGV. The V and J ends lost 4 bases and 1 base, in that order; junction bases with no gene match: 3. The CDR3 spans 15 residues. The CDR3 DNA follows: TGTGCCAGCAGCTCTAACAGGGGGGCCAAAAACATTCAGTACTTC. This encodes CASSSNRGAKNIQYF.

The chain carries TRBV25-1 and TRBJ2-5, with D maybe TRBD2 (6 bases). Per germline, CDR1 MGHDK and CDR2 SYGVNS. The CDR3 sequence is 13 residues long. The germline V and J ends were trimmed by 6 bases and 9 bases, with 17 bases remaining between them. CDR3 protein: CASRGTPAGAQYF. CDR3 bases: TGTGCCAGCAGGGGGACTCCGGCCGGGGCCCAGTACTTC.

This rearrangement joins TRBV3-1 (or the pseudogene TRBV3-2) to TRBJ2-2; 10 bases fit TRBD2. CDR1 is LGHDT and CDR2 is YNNKEL in the germline V gene (reference sequence). The CDR3 spans 16 residues. Germline trimming cut 4 bases from V and 2 bases from J; bases unmatched to any gene: 4. CDR3 region: CASSPWTSGNTGELFF. The CDR3 DNA reads TGTGCCAGCAGCCCCTGGACTAGCGGAAACACCGGGGAGCTGTTTTTT.

The chain recombines TRBV4-1 with TRBJ2-3; 11 bases match TRBD2. Germline loops: CDR1 MGHRA, CDR2 YSYEKL. Unmatched junction bases numbered 4, after V lost 0 bases and J lost 5 bases. The CDR3 is 16 residues long. In DNA form, the CDR3 reads TGCGCCAGCAGCCAAGATAGCGGGGGGGCCGGAGATACGCAGTATTTT. This encodes CASSQDSGGAGDTQYF.

The gene calls are TRBV9 and TRBJ1-2; TRBD1 agrees at 8 bases. V was pared by 3 bases and J by 13 bases, with 8 bases of the junction left unmatched. CDR3 length equals 12 residues. CDR1 is SGDLS and CDR2 is YYNGEE in the germline V gene. This chain's CDR3 is CASSGHRGAGTF. CDR3 sequence (DNA): TGTGCCAGCAGCGGTCACAGGGGGGCCGGCACCTTC.

The chain combines TRBV9 with TRBJ2-3, with a tentative D call TRBD2 (6 bases). The V gene lost 6 bases and the J gene lost 4 bases, with 15 bases spanning the gap. Germline CDR1 is SGDLS and CDR2 is YYNGEE. The CDR3 has 14 residues. The DNA for the CDR3 is TGTGCCAGCACCGGGGGACTCCGCTCAGATACGCAGTATTTT. Translated: CASTGGLRSDTQYF.

In its sample, this clone was seen once. The chain is built from TRBV24-1 and TRBJ2-3, with 11 bases that match TRBD2. The CDR3 extends over 18 amino acids. Germline V gene data show CDR1 as KGHDR and CDR2 as SFDVKD. V was clipped by 4 bases and J by 0 bases; unmatched bases: 8. In DNA, the CDR3 is TGTGCCACCAGTGACCCTATAGCGGGGGGGAGCAGCACAGATACGCAGTATTTT. Protein product: CATSDPIAGGSSTDTQYF.

This clone was observed a handful of times. J is TRBJ1-5 and V is TRBV5-1; D remains ambiguous. The CDR3 sequence is 15 residues long. Germline CDR1 and CDR2: SGHRS and YFSETQ. V lost 4 bases and J lost 3, with 14 bases in between. As DNA, the CDR3 is TGCGCCAGCAGCGAAGGAGGGAGGTTCAATCAGCCCCAGCATTTT. This encodes CASSEGGRFNQPQHF.

The chain has TRBV14 and TRBJ1-6, with 12 bases lining up with TRBD1. Germline V gene lookup returns CDR1 SGHDN and CDR2 FVKESK. V lost 4 bases and J lost 6; bases outside the gene matches: 1. This CDR3 spans 15 amino acids. The CDR3 sequence is CASSLGQGANSPLHF. The CDR3 DNA reads TGTGCCAGCAGCCTGGGACAGGGGGCTAATTCACCCCTCCACTTT.

The rearrangement joins TRBV5-1 to TRBJ2-7; 9 positions match TRBD2. V was pared by 0 bases and J by 2 bases, with 3 bases of the junction left unmatched. Per the germline V gene, CDR1 is SGHRS and CDR2 is YFSETQ. The CDR3 is 15 residues long. The CDR3 sequence is CASSLEPSGAYEQYF. CDR3 bases: TGCGCCAGCAGCTTGGAACCTAGCGGGGCCTACGAGCAGTACTTC.

This chain links TRBV4-2 with TRBJ2-7; 11 positions agree with TRBD1. V dropped 1 base and J dropped 3; count of bases not matched to a gene: 5. The germline CDR1 and CDR2 sequences are LGHNA and YNFKEQ. CDR3 length: 16 residues. The CDR3 sequence is CASSQVVGTGGYEQYF. DNA of the CDR3: TGTGCCAGCAGCCAAGTAGTTGGGACAGGGGGCTACGAGCAGTACTTC.

The chain couples TRBV11-2 to TRBJ1-1; the match to TRBD1 covers 7 bases. Germline CDR1 is SGHAT and CDR2 is FQNNGV. V shed 9 bases, J shed 2 bases, and the junction held 12 bases outside the gene matches. The CDR3 loop spans 15 amino acids. CDR3 protein: CASSDRVSLNTEAFF. CDR3 DNA: TGTGCCAGTAGCGACAGGGTAAGCTTAAACACTGAAGCTTTCTTT.

The rearrangement joins TRBV4-2 to TRBJ1-2; tentatively, D is TRBD1 (6 bases). Germline V lookup: CDR1 LGHNA, CDR2 YNFKEQ. The V and J ends lost 0 bases and 3 bases respectively, with 17 bases between them. This CDR3 contains 17 residues. The CDR3 here is CASSQDRQGLSYYGYTF. The CDR3 DNA follows: TGTGCCAGCAGCCAAGATAGGCAGGGGCTCAGTTACTATGGCTACACCTTC.

This chain connects TRBV4-1 to TRBJ2-7; tentative D call: TRBD2 (7 bases). The germline V and J ends were trimmed by 7 bases and 6 bases, with 13 bases remaining between them. This CDR3 region has 12 residues. CDR1 and CDR2 from the germline V gene are MGHRA and YSYEKL. CDR3 nucleotide sequence: TGCGCCAGCACCTCCGGGGGGCGCGAGCAGTACTTC. This translates into CASTSGGREQYF.